A single sample is the source of the 10 T cell receptor beta chains below, sequenced in a study of blood T cell repertoires in COVID-19. TCRdb's table, derived via immunoSEQ multiplex PCR, lists solely in-frame clones and lacks some. In the table there are fewer than 250,000 clones, approximately 81% of which are singletons. Sequenced sample: peripheral blood. The receptors were sampled from a woman aged 80 or over with COVID-19, enrolled during active disease.

The chain is built from TRBV27 and TRBJ1-2; 8 nucleotides line up with TRBD1. The trim removed 5 bases at V and 5 bases at J, leaving 19 bases unmatched. The CDR3 spans 18 residues. Germline-derived CDR1 and CDR2 are MNHEY and SMNVEV (reference sequence). The CDR3 bases are TGTGCCAGCAGTCTGGTAACCCCCGCCGGTGGGACAGGTTATGGCTACACCTTC. Its translation is CASSLVTPAGGTGYGYTF.

The rearrangement links TRBV7-2 to TRBJ1-3; D is perhaps TRBD1 (6 bases). CDR3 length: 15 residues. Germline CDR1 is SGHTA and CDR2 is FQGNSA. V was pared by 5 bases and J by 0 bases, with 11 bases between. The chain's CDR3 is CASSPGASSGNTIYF. The CDR3 DNA reads TGTGCCAGCAGCCCAGGGGCGAGCTCTGGAAACACCATATATTTT.

The gene calls are TRBV3-1 (or the pseudogene TRBV3-2) and TRBJ2-3; 8 bases map to TRBD2. The V gene's germline CDR1 is LGHDT and CDR2 YNNKEL (reference sequence). The CDR3 extends over 13 amino acids. The J segment lost 14 bases and the V segment lost 1 base, leaving 8 bases of the junction unmatched. The DNA of the CDR3 is TGTGCCAGCAGCCAAGTACGGGGGGGCAGTCGGTATTTT. Encoded protein: CASSQVRGGSRYF.

The chain links TRBV18 to TRBJ2-2; maybe TRBD1 (6 bases). The CDR3 sequence is 13 residues long. The V and J ends lost 4 bases and 6 bases respectively, with 9 bases between them. CDR1 and CDR2 (germline): KGHSH, LQKENI. DNA for the CDR3: TGTGCCAGCTCACAACAGGGTTCCGGGGAGCTGTTTTTT. Amino acids: CASSQQGSGELFF.

The chain joins TRBV12-3 or TRBV12-4 to TRBJ2-1; TRBD1 matches at 7 bases. CDR3 length: 11 amino acids. After removal of 5 bases from V and 12 bases from J, the junction contained 4 bases not matched to a gene. CDR3 in amino acids: CASSIDRVQFF. The CDR3 region has the DNA TGTGCCAGCAGTATAGACAGGGTGCAGTTCTTC.

The chain links TRBV21-1 to TRBJ1-3. TRBV21-1 is a recognized pseudogene. The CDR3 is 11 residues long. In nucleotides, the CDR3 is TGTGCCAGCAGCCCCCGGAACACCATATATTTT. Its protein product is CASSPRNTIYF.

The chain is built from TRBV5-6 and TRBJ2-4; 9 positions agree with TRBD2. Germline V gives CDR1 SGHDT, CDR2 YYEEEE. This CDR3 region has 16 residues. The junction had 7 bases not matched to a gene; V was cut back by 3 bases and J by 3 bases. Written as DNA, the CDR3 is TGTGCCAGCAGCTCAGATAGCGGGGGTGGCAAAAACATTCAGTACTTC. Translating it yields CASSSDSGGGKNIQYF.

The chain joins TRBV19 to TRBJ2-3; unclear D gene. The CDR3 spans 14 residues. Trimming removed 7 bases from V and 2 bases from J, with 13 bases in between. In germline, CDR1 is LNHDA, CDR2 SQIVND (reference sequence). This chain's CDR3 is CASNRVVSTDTQYF. In DNA form, the CDR3 reads TGTGCCAGTAACCGAGTTGTTTCCACAGATACGCAGTATTTT. Supplemented by reference TRBV19 and TRBJ2-3, the full variable domain reads DGGITQSPKYLFRKEGQNVTLSCEQNLNHDAMYWYRQDPGQGLRLIYYSQIVNDFQKGDIAEGYSVSREKKESFPLTVTSAQKNPTAFYLCASNRVVSTDTQYFGPGTRLTVL.

The chain has TRBV5-6 and TRBJ2-2; 7 bases match TRBD1. V shed 0 bases and J 0 bases; nucleotides not matched to a gene: 2. CDR1 and CDR2 (germline): SGHDT, YYEEEE. CDR3 length: 16 amino acids. CDR3 nucleotide sequence: TGTGCCAGCAGCTTGGGGCAGGGGGCGAACACCGGGGAGCTGTTTTTT. This sequence encodes CASSLGQGANTGELFF.

V is TRBV18 and J is TRBJ1-2, with a weak D call TRBD1 (6 bases). The CDR3 consists of 13 residues. The germline V gene has CDR1 KGHSH and CDR2 LQKENI. Trimming removed 0 bases from V and 12 bases from J, with 14 bases in between. CDR3 residues: CASSPPADRINTF. In DNA, the CDR3 is TGTGCCAGCTCACCACCCGCTGACAGGATTAACACCTTC.